This passage covers 18 T cell receptor beta chains from one sample sequenced in a study of cytomegalovirus exposure and HLA in healthy donors. PCR used 60 Vbeta primers and 13 Jbeta primers. The repertoire was sequenced with immunoSEQ multiplex PCR; TCRdb's copy has only in-frame clones and lacks some. The sample has some 85,000 clones; roughly 84% are singletons. Specimen: PBMCs. The receptors were gathered from a man between 18 and 29 years old in good health and CMV-seronegative.

The chain uses TRBV27 and TRBJ2-5; D not certain. Germline V CDR1 and CDR2: MNHEY, SMNVEV (reference sequence). Trimming removed 3 bases from V and 4 bases from J, with 9 bases in between. The CDR3 runs 13 residues. The CDR3 nucleotides read TGTGCCAGCAGTTTGGTCCCGGGAGAGACCCAGTACTTC. Translation gives CASSLVPGETQYF.

This clone was seen once. The chain combines TRBV7-9 with TRBJ2-3; 9 positions agree with TRBD1. Germline V lookup: CDR1 SEHNR, CDR2 FQNEAQ (reference sequence). The CDR3 has 19 amino acids. Trimming removed 5 bases from V and 0 bases from J; junction bases left unmatched: 15. The CDR3 DNA is TGTGCCAGCAGCCCTGGTCCCGGGACAGGGACGGGGAGCACAGATACGCAGTATTTT. This translates into CASSPGPGTGTGSTDTQYF. The variable domain in full, completed from reference TRBV7-9 and TRBJ2-3, reads DTGVSQNPRHKITKRGQNVTFRCDPISEHNRLYWYRQTLGQGPEFLTYFQNEAQLEKSRLLSDRFSAERPKGSFSTLEIQRTEQGDSAMYLCASSPGPGTGTGSTDTQYFGPGTRLTVL.

The rearrangement uses TRBV25-1 and TRBJ2-1, with a weak D call TRBD2 (5 bases). The CDR3 covers 15 residues. Germline values: CDR1 MGHDK, CDR2 SYGVNS. Deletions cut 1 base from V and 8 bases from J, with 15 bases between. DNA of the CDR3: TGTGCCAGCAGTGAATCCCAACCGAGGGTGGATGAGCAGTTCTTC. Protein product: CASSESQPRVDEQFF.

This clone was detected once. The V gene is TRBV11-2, the J gene TRBJ2-3; D is unclear. Germline CDR1 and CDR2: SGHAT and FQNNGV. The CDR3 spans 12 residues. V lost 6 bases, J lost 10 bases, and 14 bases lay in between. The CDR3 region has the DNA TGTGCCAGCAGTAACCGCGAGAGATCGCAGTATTTT. This encodes CASSNRERSQYF.

The CDR3 sequence: CASSSPGNHGYTF. The DNA of the CDR3 is TGTGCCAGCAGCTCGCCCGGTAATCATGGCTACACCTTC. The V and J genes are TRBV11-2 and TRBJ1-2; D uncertain. Looked up from germline, CDR1 is SGHAT and CDR2 is FQNNGV. The CDR3 runs 13 residues. V lost 4 bases, J lost 6 bases, and 12 bases lay in between.

V gene TRBV20-1 combines with J gene TRBJ1-3, with D unresolved. V dropped 5 bases and J dropped 0 bases, with 2 bases sitting between them. This CDR3 spans 11 amino acids. The germline gives CDR1 DFQATT, CDR2 SNEGSKA (reference sequence). The CDR3 reads CSAYSGNTIYF. Written as DNA, the CDR3 is TGCAGTGCTTACTCTGGAAACACCATATATTTT.

V usage is TRBV12-5 and J usage is TRBJ2-2; TRBD2 agrees at 7 bases. V gave up 7 bases and J gave up 6 bases; unmatched junction bases: 8. The CDR3 spans 14 residues. From germline, CDR1 is LGHNT and CDR2 FRNRAP. The chain's CDR3 is CASALAGAPGELFF. The CDR3 bases are TGTGCTAGTGCCCTTGCGGGAGCCCCCGGGGAGCTGTTTTTT.

V usage is TRBV6-5 and J usage is TRBJ2-7; 14 positions agree with TRBD2. V dropped 7 bases and J dropped 4; count of bases not matched to a gene: 3. The germline V gene has CDR1 MNHEY and CDR2 SVGAGI. The CDR3 length is 14 residues. The CDR3 is CASIGTSGSYEQYF. CDR3 in DNA: TGTGCCAGCATAGGGACTAGCGGGAGTTACGAGCAGTACTTC.

The genes are TRBV29-1 and TRBJ2-1, with 12 bases identical to TRBD2. The germline V gene has CDR1 SQVTM and CDR2 ANQGSEA. The CDR3 is made up of 14 amino acids. Trimming cost V 6 bases and J 7 bases; bases outside gene matches: 7. In DNA, the CDR3 is TGCAGCGTCCGACTAGCGGGAGTAGGAAATGAGCAGTTCTTC. As protein: CSVRLAGVGNEQFF.

The chain employs TRBV28 and TRBJ2-7; D is possibly TRBD1 (6 bases). V was cut by 2 bases and J by 3 bases, with 14 bases left in between. Germline CDR1 MDHEN, CDR2 SYDVKM. CDR3 length equals 15 residues. CDR3 region: CASSLIRDRNYEQYF. DNA of the CDR3: TGTGCCAGCAGTTTAATCCGTGACAGGAACTACGAGCAGTACTTC.

The chain is built from TRBV14 and TRBJ2-1; TRBD2 matches 12 bases. Germline trimming cut 4 bases from V and 8 bases from J; bases unmatched to any gene: 6. This CDR3 has 15 amino acids. The germline V gene encodes CDR1 SGHDN and CDR2 FVKESK. This chain's CDR3 is CASSLLRLAGDEQFF. CDR3 in DNA: TGTGCCAGCAGCCTTCTTCGACTAGCGGGAGATGAGCAGTTCTTC.

Of note for this clone: One end of the junction varies from germline; a read error may be responsible. The chain carries TRBV7-7 and TRBJ2-2; weak D call: TRBD1 (5 bases). Germline CDR1 is SSHAT and CDR2 is FNYEAQ (reference sequence). This CDR3 contains 15 residues. The CDR3 sequence: CASSPRTPFTGELFF. In nucleotides, the CDR3 is TGTGCTAGCAGCCCCCGGACACCGTTCACCGGGGAGCTGTTTTTT.

The chain combines TRBV29-1 with TRBJ1-2, with D maybe TRBD1 (5 bases). Trimming left V 6 bases short and J 6 bases short, with 14 bases between. The CDR3 length is 12 residues. The germline V gene encodes CDR1 SQVTM and CDR2 ANQGSEA. The CDR3 region is CSVLRLGDGYTF. As DNA, the CDR3 is TGCAGCGTCCTGCGGCTAGGGGATGGCTACACCTTC. The whole variable domain, remainder taken from reference TRBV29-1 and TRBJ1-2, is SAVISQKPSRDICQRGTSLTIQCQVDSQVTMMFWYRQQPGQSLTLIATANQGSEATYESGFVIDKFPISRPNLTFSTLTVSNMSPEDSSIYLCSVLRLGDGYTFGSGTRLTVV.

The rearrangement joins TRBV6-5 to TRBJ1-1; 8 nucleotides agree with TRBD1. The length of the CDR3 is 13 residues. With 6 bases clipped from V and 5 bases from J, the junction kept 5 bases outside the gene matches. CDR1 and CDR2 (germline): MNHEY, SVGAGI. The CDR3 bases are TGTGCCAGCAGCCGAGGACAGGGTACTGAAGCTTTCTTT. This sequence encodes CASSRGQGTEAFF.

The chain recombines TRBV1 with TRBJ2-3; the table gives TRBD2 as D, unverified against the DNA. TRBV1 is recorded as a pseudogene. This CDR3 region has 19 residues. The CDR3 is CTSSQEELADARGTDTQYF. CDR3 nucleotides: TGCACCAGCAGCCAAGAGGAGCTAGCCGACGCCCGGGGCACAGATACGCAGTATTTT.

This sequence joins TRBV6-5 and TRBJ2-1, with 8 bases fitting TRBD1. V dropped 6 bases and J dropped 0; count of bases not matched to a gene: 4. Per the germline V gene, CDR1 is MNHEY and CDR2 is SVGAGI. This CDR3 is 15 amino acids long. The CDR3 bases are TGTGCCAGCAGAACAGGGGGTTCCTCCTACAATGAGCAGTTCTTC. As protein: CASRTGGSSYNEQFF.

This rearrangement joins TRBV9 to TRBJ1-2; D remains unclear. This CDR3 has 12 amino acids. V was clipped by 3 bases and J by 8 bases, with 11 bases between them. The germline V gene has CDR1 SGDLS and CDR2 YYNGEE. In DNA form, the CDR3 reads TGTGCCAGCAGCGGGCCAGCGGGCGGCTACACCTTC. It encodes CASSGPAGGYTF.

The gene calls are TRBV7-3 and TRBJ2-3, with 7 bases fitting TRBD1. The trim removed 4 bases at V and 2 bases at J, leaving 12 bases unmatched. The CDR3 runs 17 residues. Germline V lookup: CDR1 SGHTA, CDR2 FQGTGA. The CDR3 nucleotides are TGTGCCAGCAGCTCTTATGGAGCGACAGGGCCCACAGATACGCAGTATTTT. Amino acids: CASSSYGATGPTDTQYF. The full variable domain, completed using reference TRBV7-3 and TRBJ2-3, is GAGVSQTPSNKVTEKGKYVELRCDPISGHTALYWYRQSLGQGPEFLIYFQGTGAADDSGLPNDRFFAVRPEGSVSTLKIQRTERGDSAVYLCASSSYGATGPTDTQYFGPGTRLTVL.